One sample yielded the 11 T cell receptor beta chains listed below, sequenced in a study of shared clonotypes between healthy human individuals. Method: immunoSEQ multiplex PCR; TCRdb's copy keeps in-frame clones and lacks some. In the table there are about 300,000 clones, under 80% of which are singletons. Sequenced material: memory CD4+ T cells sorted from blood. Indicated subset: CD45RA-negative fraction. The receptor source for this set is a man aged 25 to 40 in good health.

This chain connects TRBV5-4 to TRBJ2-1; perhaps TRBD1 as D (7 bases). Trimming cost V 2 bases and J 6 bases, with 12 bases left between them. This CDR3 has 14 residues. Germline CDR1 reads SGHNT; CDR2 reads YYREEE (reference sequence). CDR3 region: CASSFHQGGNEQFF. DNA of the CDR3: TGTGCCAGCAGCTTCCACCAGGGGGGCAATGAGCAGTTCTTC.

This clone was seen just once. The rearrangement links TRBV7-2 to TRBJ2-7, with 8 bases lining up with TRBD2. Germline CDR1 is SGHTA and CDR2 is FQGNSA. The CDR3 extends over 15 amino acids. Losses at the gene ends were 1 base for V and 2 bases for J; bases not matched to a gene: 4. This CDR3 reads CASSLGFGRAYEQYF. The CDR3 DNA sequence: TGTGCCAGCAGCTTAGGGTTCGGGAGGGCCTACGAGCAGTACTTC.

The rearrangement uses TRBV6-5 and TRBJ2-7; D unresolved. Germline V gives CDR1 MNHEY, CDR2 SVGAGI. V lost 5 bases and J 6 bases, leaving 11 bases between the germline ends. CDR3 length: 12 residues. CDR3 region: CASSEALPEQYF. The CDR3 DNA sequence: TGTGCCAGCAGTGAAGCCCTTCCCGAGCAGTACTTC.

CDR3 DNA: TGTGCCAGCAGTTTCGGGGCGGGAGGCAACGAGCAGTACTTC. Translated: CASSFGAGGNEQYF. The chain carries TRBV27 and TRBJ2-7, with 8 bases fitting TRBD2. The CDR3 is 14 residues long. The trim removed 3 bases at V and 5 bases at J, leaving 6 bases unmatched. Germline values: CDR1 MNHEY, CDR2 SMNVEV (reference sequence).

The DNA of the CDR3 is TGTGCCATCAGTGAGTTTGAGAGCGGGAGGAACACCGGGGAGCTGTTTTTT. It specifies CAISEFESGRNTGELFF. This rearrangement joins TRBV10-3 to TRBJ2-2; TRBD2 agrees at 8 bases. CDR3 length equals 17 residues. J gave up 1 base and V 1 base, and 5 bases lay outside the gene matches. Germline CDR1 and CDR2: ENHRY and SYGVKD.

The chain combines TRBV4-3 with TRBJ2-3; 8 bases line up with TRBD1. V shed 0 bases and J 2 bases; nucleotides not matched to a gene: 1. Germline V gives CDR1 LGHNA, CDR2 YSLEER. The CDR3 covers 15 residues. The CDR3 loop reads CASSQEDRDTDTQYF. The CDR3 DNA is TGCGCCAGCAGCCAAGAGGACAGGGACACAGATACGCAGTATTTT.

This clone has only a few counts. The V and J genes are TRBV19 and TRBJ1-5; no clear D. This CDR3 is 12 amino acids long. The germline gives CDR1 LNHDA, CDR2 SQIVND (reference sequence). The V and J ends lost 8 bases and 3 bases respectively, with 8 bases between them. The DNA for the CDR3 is TGTGCCAGTCGCCAGCACAATCAGCCCCAGCATTTT. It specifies CASRQHNQPQHF.

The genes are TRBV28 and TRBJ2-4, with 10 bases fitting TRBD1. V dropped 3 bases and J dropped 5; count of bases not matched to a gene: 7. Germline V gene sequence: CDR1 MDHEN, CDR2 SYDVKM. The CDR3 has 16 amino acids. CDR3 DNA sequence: TGTGCCAGCAGTTTGGGACAGGGGCCGGGGGAAAACATTCAGTACTTC. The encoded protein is CASSLGQGPGENIQYF.

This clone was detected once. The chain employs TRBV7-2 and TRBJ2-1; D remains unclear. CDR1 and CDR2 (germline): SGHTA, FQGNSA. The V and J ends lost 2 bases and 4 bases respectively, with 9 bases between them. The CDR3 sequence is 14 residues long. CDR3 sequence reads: CASSLLDMYNEQFF. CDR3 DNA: TGTGCCAGCAGCTTACTGGATATGTACAATGAGCAGTTCTTC.

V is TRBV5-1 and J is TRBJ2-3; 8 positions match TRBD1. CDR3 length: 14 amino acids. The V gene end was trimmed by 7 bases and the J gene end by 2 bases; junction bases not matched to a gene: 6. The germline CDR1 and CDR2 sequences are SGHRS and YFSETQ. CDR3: CASWTGFHTDTQYF. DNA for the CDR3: TGCGCCAGCTGGACAGGGTTTCACACAGATACGCAGTATTTT.

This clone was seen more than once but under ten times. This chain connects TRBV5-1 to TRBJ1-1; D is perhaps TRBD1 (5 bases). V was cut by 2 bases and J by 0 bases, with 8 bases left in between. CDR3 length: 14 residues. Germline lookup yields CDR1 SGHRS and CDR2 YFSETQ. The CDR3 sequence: CASSFVGVNTEAFF. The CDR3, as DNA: TGCGCCAGCAGCTTTGTAGGGGTGAACACTGAAGCTTTCTTT.